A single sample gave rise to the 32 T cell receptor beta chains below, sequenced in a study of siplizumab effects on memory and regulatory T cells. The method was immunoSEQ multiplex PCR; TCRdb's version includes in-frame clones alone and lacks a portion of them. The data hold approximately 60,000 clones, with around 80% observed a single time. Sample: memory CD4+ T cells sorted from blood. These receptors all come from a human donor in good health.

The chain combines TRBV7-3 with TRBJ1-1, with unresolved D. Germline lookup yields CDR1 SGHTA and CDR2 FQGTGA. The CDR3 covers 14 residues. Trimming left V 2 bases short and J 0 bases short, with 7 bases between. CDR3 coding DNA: TGTGCCAGCAGCTTAGGGCGGTTGAACACTGAAGCTTTCTTT. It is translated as CASSLGRLNTEAFF.

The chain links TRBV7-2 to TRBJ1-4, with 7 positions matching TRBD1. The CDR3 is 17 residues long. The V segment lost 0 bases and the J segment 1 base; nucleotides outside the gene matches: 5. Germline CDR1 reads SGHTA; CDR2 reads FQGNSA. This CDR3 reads CASSLARGQRTNEKLFF. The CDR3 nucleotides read TGTGCCAGCAGCTTAGCGAGGGGACAGAGAACTAATGAAAAACTGTTTTTT.

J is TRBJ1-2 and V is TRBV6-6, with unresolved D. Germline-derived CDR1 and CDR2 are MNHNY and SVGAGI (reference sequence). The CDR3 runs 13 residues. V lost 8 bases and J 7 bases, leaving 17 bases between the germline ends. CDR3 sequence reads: CASVQQRSGGYTF. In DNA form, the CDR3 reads TGTGCCAGCGTCCAACAGAGGTCAGGTGGCTACACCTTC.

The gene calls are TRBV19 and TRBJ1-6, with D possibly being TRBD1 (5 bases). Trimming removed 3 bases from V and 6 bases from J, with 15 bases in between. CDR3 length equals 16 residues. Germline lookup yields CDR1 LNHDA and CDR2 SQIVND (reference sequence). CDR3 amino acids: CASSIRSRDSNSPLHF. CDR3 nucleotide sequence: TGTGCCAGTAGTATTCGAAGCAGGGATAGTAATTCACCCCTCCACTTT.

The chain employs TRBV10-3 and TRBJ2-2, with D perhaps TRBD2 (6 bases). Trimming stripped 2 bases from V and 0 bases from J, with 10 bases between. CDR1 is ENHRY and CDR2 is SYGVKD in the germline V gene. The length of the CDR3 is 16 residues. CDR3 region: CAISEKGGSNTGELFF. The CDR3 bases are TGTGCCATCAGTGAGAAGGGAGGTTCGAACACCGGGGAGCTGTTTTTT.

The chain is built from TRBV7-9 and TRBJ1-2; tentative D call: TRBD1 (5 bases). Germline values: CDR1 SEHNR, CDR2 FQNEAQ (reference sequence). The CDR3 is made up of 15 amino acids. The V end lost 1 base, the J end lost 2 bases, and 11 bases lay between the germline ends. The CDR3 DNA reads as TGTGCCAGCAGCTTAGGACAGAACCTGAACTATGGCTACACCTTC. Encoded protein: CASSLGQNLNYGYTF. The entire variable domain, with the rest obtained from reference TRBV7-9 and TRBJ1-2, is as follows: DTGVSQNPRHKITKRGQNVTFRCDPISEHNRLYWYRQTLGQGPEFLTYFQNEAQLEKSRLLSDRFSAERPKGSFSTLEIQRTEQGDSAMYLCASSLGQNLNYGYTFGSGTRLTVV.

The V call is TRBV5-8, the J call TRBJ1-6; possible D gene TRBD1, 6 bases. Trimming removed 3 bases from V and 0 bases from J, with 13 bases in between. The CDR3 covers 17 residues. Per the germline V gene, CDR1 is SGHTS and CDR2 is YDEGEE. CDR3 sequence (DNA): TGTGCCAGCAGCTCAGGGGATGCGAGCTCCTATAATTCACCCCTCCACTTT. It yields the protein CASSSGDASSYNSPLHF.

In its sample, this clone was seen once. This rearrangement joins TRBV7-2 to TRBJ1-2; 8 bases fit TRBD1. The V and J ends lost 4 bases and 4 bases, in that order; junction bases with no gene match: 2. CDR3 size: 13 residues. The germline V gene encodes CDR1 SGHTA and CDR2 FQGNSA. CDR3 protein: CASSSGQVYGYTF. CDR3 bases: TGTGCCAGCAGCTCGGGACAGGTCTATGGCTACACCTTC.

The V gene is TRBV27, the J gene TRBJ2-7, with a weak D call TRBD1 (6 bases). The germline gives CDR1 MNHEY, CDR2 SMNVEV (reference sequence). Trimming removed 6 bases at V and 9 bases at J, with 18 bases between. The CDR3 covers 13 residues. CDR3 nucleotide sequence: TGTGCCAGCAGCGATTTACAGGGTTCGGTGCAGTACTTC. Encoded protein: CASSDLQGSVQYF.

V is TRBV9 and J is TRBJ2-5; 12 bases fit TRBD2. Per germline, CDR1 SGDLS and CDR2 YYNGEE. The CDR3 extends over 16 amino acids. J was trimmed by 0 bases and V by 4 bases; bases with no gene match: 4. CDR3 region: CASSLWTSGDQETQYF. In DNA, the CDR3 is TGTGCCAGCAGCCTTTGGACTAGCGGGGACCAAGAGACCCAGTACTTC.

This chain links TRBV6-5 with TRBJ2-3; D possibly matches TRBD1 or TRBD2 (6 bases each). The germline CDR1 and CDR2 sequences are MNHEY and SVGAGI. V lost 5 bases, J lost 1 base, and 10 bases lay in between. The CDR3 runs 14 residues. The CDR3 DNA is TGTGCCAGCAGTAGGGGGGCCCGCACAGATACGCAGTATTTT. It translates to CASSRGARTDTQYF.

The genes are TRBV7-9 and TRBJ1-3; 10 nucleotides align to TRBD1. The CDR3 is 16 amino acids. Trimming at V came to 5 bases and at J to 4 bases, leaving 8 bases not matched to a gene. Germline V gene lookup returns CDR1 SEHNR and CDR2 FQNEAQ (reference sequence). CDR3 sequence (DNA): TGTGCCAGCAGCCCCCCGGGACAGGGGTCCGGAAACACCATATATTTT. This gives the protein CASSPPGQGSGNTIYF. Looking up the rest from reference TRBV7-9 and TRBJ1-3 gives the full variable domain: DTGVSQNPRHKITKRGQNVTFRCDPISEHNRLYWYRQTLGQGPEFLTYFQNEAQLEKSRLLSDRFSAERPKGSFSTLEIQRTEQGDSAMYLCASSPPGQGSGNTIYFGEGSWLTVV.

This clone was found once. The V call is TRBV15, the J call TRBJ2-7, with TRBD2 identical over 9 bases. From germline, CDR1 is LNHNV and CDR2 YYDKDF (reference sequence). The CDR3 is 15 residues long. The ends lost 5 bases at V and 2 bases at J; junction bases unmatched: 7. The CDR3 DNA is TGTGCCACCAGCGTCGGTAGCGGGGGAACCTACGAGCAGTACTTC. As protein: CATSVGSGGTYEQYF.

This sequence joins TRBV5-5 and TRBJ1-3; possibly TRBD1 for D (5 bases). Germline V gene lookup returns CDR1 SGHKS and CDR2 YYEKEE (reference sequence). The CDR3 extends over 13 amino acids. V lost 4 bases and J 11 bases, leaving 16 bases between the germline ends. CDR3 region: CASSPDSTGAIYF. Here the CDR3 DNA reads TGTGCCAGCAGCCCTGACAGTACAGGCGCCATATATTTT.

CDR3 residues: CASSPTGGANTGELFF. CDR3 nucleotides: TGTGCCAGCAGCCCTACAGGGGGCGCGAACACCGGGGAGCTGTTTTTT. This chain links TRBV7-3 with TRBJ2-2, with 9 bases aligning to TRBD1. The V gene end was trimmed by 5 bases and the J gene end by 0 bases; junction bases not matched to a gene: 4. Germline CDR1 reads SGHTA; CDR2 reads FQGTGA. The CDR3 runs to 16 residues.

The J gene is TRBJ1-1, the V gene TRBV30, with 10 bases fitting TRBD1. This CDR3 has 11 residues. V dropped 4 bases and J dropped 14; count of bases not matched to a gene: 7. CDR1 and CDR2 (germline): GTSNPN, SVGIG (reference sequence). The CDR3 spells CAWNSGTGVFF. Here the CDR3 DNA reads TGTGCCTGGAATTCAGGGACAGGGGTCTTCTTT.

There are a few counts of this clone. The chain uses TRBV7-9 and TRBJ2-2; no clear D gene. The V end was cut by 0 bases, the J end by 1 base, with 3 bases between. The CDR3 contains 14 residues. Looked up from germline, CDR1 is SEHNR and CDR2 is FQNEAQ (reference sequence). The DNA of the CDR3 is TGTGCCAGCAGCTTAGCAGGGAACACCGGGGAGCTGTTTTTT. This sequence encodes CASSLAGNTGELFF.

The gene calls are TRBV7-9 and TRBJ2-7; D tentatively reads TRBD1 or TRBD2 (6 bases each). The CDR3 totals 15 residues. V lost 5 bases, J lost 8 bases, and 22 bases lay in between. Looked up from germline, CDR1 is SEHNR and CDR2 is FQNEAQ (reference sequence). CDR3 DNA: TGTGCCAGCAGCCTGAGGGGGGCCCTCCCTTATAAGCAGTACTTC. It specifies CASSLRGALPYKQYF.

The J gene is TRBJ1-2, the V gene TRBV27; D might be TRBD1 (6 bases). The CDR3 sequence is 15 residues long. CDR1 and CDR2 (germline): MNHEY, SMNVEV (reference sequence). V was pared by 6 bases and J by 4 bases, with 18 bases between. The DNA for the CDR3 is TGTGCCAGCAGGGGAGGGACCAGGGGCTTCTATGGCTACACCTTC. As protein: CASRGGTRGFYGYTF.

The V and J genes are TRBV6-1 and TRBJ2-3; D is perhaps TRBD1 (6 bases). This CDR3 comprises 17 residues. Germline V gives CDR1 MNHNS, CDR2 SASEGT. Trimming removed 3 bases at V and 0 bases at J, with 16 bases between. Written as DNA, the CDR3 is TGTGCCAGCAGTGATCATGTAGGGCAGGGGAGCACAGATACGCAGTATTTT. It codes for CASSDHVGQGSTDTQYF.

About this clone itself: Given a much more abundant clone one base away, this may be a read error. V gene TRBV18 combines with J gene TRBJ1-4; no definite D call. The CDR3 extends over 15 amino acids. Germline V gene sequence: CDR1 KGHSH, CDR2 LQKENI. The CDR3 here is CANSPRPAANEKLFF. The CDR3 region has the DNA TGTGCCAACTCACCACGGCCGGCTGCTAATGAAAAACTGTTTTTT. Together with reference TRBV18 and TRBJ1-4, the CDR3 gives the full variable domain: NAGVMQNPRHLVRRRGQEARLRCSPMKGHSHVYWYRQLPEEGLKFMVYLQKENIIDESGMPKERFSAEFPKEGPSILRIQQVVRGDSAAYFCANSPRPAANEKLFFGSGTQLSVL.

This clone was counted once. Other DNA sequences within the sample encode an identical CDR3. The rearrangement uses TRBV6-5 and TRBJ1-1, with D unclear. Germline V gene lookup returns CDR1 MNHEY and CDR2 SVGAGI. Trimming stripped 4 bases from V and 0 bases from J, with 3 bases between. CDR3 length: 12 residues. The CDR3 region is CASSSVNTEAFF. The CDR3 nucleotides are TGTGCCAGCAGTTCTGTGAACACTGAAGCTTTCTTT.

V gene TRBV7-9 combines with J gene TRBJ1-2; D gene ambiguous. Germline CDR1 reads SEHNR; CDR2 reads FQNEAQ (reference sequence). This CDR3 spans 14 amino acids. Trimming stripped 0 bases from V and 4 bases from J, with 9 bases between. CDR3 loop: CASSLASGIYGYTF. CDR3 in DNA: TGTGCCAGCAGCTTAGCCTCCGGAATCTATGGCTACACCTTC.

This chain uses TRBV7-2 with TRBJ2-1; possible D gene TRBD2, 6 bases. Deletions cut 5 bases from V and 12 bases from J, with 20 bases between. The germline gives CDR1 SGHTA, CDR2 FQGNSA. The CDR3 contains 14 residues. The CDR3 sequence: CASSGGTSGQGQFF. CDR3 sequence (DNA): TGTGCCAGCAGCGGTGGGACTTCTGGGCAGGGGCAGTTCTTC.

CDR3 sequence (DNA): TGTGCCAGCAGTAGGACTAGCGGGGGTTCAAACACCGGGGAGCTGTTTTTT. This encodes CASSRTSGGSNTGELFF. The V gene is TRBV2, the J gene TRBJ2-2; 13 bases are shared with TRBD2. The germline gives CDR1 SNHLY, CDR2 FYNNEI. The trim removed 5 bases at V and 2 bases at J, leaving 5 bases unmatched. The CDR3 totals 17 residues.

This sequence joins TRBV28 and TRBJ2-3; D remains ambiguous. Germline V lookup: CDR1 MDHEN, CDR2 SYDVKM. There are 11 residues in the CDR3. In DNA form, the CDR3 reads TGTCAAAGTAAAAGTTCAGATACGCAGTATTTT. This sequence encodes CQSKSSDTQYF.

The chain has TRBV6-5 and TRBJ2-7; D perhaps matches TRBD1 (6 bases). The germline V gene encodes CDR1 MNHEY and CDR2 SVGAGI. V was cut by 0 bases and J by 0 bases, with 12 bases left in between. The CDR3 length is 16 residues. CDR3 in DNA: TGTGCCAGCAGTTACTCGATCCAGGGGAGCTCCTACGAGCAGTACTTC. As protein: CASSYSIQGSSYEQYF.

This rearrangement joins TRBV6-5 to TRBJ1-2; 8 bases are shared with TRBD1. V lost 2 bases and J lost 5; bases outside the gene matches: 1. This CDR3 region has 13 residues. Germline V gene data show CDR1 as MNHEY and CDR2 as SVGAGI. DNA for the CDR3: TGTGCCAGCAGTTACAGGACAGGGTATGGCTACACCTTC. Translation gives CASSYRTGYGYTF.

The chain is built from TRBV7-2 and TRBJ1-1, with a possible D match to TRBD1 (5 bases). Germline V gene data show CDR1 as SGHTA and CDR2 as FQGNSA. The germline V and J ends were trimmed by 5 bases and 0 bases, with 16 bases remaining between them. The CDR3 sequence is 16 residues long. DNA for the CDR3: TGTGCCAGCAGCCGGGGAGGGGCTTGGGTGAACACTGAAGCTTTCTTT. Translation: CASSRGGAWVNTEAFF.

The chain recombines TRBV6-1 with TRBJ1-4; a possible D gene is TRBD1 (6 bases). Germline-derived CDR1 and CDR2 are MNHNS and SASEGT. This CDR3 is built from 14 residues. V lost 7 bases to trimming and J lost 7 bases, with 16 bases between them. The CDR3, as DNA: TGTGCCAGCATTCGAAGGGGGGCAGGTGAAAAACTGTTTTTT. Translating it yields CASIRRGAGEKLFF.

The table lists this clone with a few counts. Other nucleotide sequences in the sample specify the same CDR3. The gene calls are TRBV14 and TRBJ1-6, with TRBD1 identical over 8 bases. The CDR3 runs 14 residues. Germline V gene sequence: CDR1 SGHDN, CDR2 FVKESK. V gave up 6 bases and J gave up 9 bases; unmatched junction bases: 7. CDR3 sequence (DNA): TGTGCCAGCAGTCCCACCGGGACAGGTTCACCCCTCCACTTT. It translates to CASSPTGTGSPLHF. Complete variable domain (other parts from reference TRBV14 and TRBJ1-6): EAGVTQFPSHSVIEKGQTVTLRCDPISGHDNLYWYRRVMGKEIKFLLHFVKESKQDESGMPNNRFLAERTGGTYSTLKVQPAELEDSGVYFCASSPTGTGSPLHFGNGTRLTVT.

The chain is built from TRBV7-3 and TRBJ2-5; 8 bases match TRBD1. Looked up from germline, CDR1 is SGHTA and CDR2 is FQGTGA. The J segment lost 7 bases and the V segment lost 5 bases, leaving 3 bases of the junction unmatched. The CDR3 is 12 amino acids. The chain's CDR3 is CASSGQGGTQYF. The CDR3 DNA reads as TGTGCCAGCAGCGGACAGGGAGGGACCCAGTACTTC.